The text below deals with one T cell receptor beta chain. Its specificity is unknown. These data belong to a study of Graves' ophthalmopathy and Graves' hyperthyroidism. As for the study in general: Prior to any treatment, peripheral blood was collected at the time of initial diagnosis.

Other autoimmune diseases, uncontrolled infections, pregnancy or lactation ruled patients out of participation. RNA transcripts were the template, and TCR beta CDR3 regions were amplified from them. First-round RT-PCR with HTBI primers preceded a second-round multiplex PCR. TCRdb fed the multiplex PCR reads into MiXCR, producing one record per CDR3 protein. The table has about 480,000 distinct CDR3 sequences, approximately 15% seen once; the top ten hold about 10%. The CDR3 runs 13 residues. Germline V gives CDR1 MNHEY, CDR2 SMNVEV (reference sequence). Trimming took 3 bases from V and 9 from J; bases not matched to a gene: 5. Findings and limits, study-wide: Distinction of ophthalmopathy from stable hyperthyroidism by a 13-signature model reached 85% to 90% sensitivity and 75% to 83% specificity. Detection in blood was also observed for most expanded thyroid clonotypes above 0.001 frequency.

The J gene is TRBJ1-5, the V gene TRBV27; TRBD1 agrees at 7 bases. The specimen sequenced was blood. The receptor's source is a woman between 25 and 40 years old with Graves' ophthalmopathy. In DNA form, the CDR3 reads TGTGCCAGCAGTTTCGGGACAGCCTCGCCCCAGCATTTT. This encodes CASSFGTASPQHF.